This T cell receptor (beta chain) was found in a study of blood T cell repertoires in COVID-19. Study-level background: Material from acute and convalescent COVID-19 was sourced from the United States, Italy and Spain.

CDR3 length: 14 amino acids. The V end lost 5 bases, the J end lost 5 bases, and 15 bases lay between the germline ends. Germline V CDR1 and CDR2: MNHNY, SVGAGI (reference sequence). Assay used: immunoSEQ multiplex PCR; TCRdb lists only in-frame clones, some missing. The profile covers approximately 240,000 clones, with approximately 90% appearing a single time and about 12% taken by the ten largest. Sample: peripheral blood. This receptor was obtained from a woman between 18 and 29 years old who had recovered from COVID-19. V and J are TRBV6-6 and TRBJ1-1; tentative D call: TRBD1 (5 bases). The CDR3 here is CASSAWGGETEAFF. As DNA, the CDR3 is TGTGCCAGCAGTGCGTGGGGGGGGGAAACTGAAGCTTTCTTT.